Following are 30 T cell receptor beta chains from one sample sequenced in a study of T cell repertoires in cytomegalovirus infection. MiXCR was run by TCRdb on the reads, yielding one entry per CDR3 protein. Of 340,000 or so distinct CDR3 sequences listed, 20% to 25% are singletons. No antigen has been assigned to these receptors. Source: cultured PBMCs, taken from culture after CMV antigen stimulation. Receptor source: a human donor in good health (CMV status not recorded). Some clones in this sample may be carry-over from other donors' samples.

The chain carries TRBV19 and TRBJ2-3; 8 bases are a match to TRBD1. The V segment lost 2 bases and the J segment 4 bases; nucleotides outside the gene matches: 11. From germline, CDR1 is LNHDA and CDR2 SQIVND (reference sequence). This CDR3 has 17 residues. The CDR3 reads CASSIILGGQVPDTQYF. CDR3 coding DNA: TGTGCCAGTAGTATAATTCTTGGGGGACAGGTCCCAGATACGCAGTATTTT.

The CDR3 here is CASSFGVLAEKLFF. CDR3 sequence (DNA): TGTGCCAGCAGTTTCGGCGTTTTGGCTGAAAAACTGTTTTTT. V usage is TRBV12-3 or TRBV12-4 and J usage is TRBJ1-4; D ambiguous. Trimming removed 3 bases at V and 7 bases at J, with 12 bases between. CDR3 length: 14 amino acids.

V and J are TRBV2 and TRBJ2-6; D ambiguous. The V gene's germline CDR1 is SNHLY and CDR2 FYNNEI. V was trimmed by 9 bases and J by 1 base, leaving 7 bases between them. The CDR3 has 13 amino acids. DNA for the CDR3: TGTGCCAGTCGGGTATCTGGGGCCAACGTCCTGACTTTC. Amino acid sequence: CASRVSGANVLTF.

This clonotype was counted a few times. The V call is TRBV19, the J call TRBJ2-1; 12 nucleotides align to TRBD2. Germline trimming cut 6 bases from V and 7 bases from J; bases unmatched to any gene: 10. Germline CDR1 is LNHDA and CDR2 is SQIVND (reference sequence). This CDR3 spans 16 amino acids. The CDR3 loop reads CASSPSGTSGFNEQFF. CDR3 bases: TGTGCCAGTAGCCCTTCCGGGACTAGCGGGTTTAATGAGCAGTTCTTC.

This sequence joins TRBV7-9 and TRBJ2-7; the match to TRBD2 covers 11 bases. The J segment lost 0 bases and the V segment lost 4 bases, leaving 5 bases of the junction unmatched. CDR3 length equals 16 residues. Germline CDR1 SEHNR, CDR2 FQNEAQ (reference sequence). CDR3 sequence reads: CASSSWTSGYSYEQYF. The DNA of the CDR3 is TGTGCCAGCAGCTCATGGACTAGCGGGTACTCCTACGAGCAGTACTTC.

At least ten counts were recorded for this clonotype. This chain connects TRBV12-3 or TRBV12-4 to TRBJ2-3, with a tentative D call TRBD2 (5 bases). The CDR3 is 17 amino acids. The V and J ends lost 8 bases and 3 bases respectively, with 24 bases between them. The CDR3: CASVNLERLSQTDTQYF. CDR3 coding DNA: TGTGCCAGCGTAAACCTCGAGCGGTTATCACAAACAGATACGCAGTATTTT.

A few counts support this clonotype. Here the CDR3 reads CASSVNRGYSTEAFF. The CDR3 nucleotides read TGTGCCAGCAGCGTAAACAGAGGATATTCGACTGAAGCTTTCTTT. V and J are TRBV7-9 and TRBJ1-1; unclear D gene. With 5 bases removed from V and 5 bases from J, the gap between germline ends came to 18 bases. Germline loops: CDR1 SEHNR, CDR2 FQNEAQ (reference sequence). This CDR3 region has 15 residues. Supplemented by reference TRBV7-9 and TRBJ1-1, the full variable domain reads DTGVSQNPRHKITKRGQNVTFRCDPISEHNRLYWYRQTLGQGPEFLTYFQNEAQLEKSRLLSDRFSAERPKGSFSTLEIQRTEQGDSAMYLCASSVNRGYSTEAFFGQGTRLTVV.

The chain is built from TRBV9 and TRBJ2-1, with TRBD2 matching 7 bases. The CDR3 contains 17 residues. Per the germline V gene, CDR1 is SGDLS and CDR2 is YYNGEE. J was trimmed by 5 bases and V by 0 bases; bases with no gene match: 11. In DNA form, the CDR3 reads TGTGCCAGCAGCGTAGCTACCCGGGTAGCGGGCGACAATGAGCAGTTCTTC. Residues: CASSVATRVAGDNEQFF.

The V gene is TRBV29-1, the J gene TRBJ2-3; 11 bases line up with TRBD2. CDR1 is SQVTM, CDR2 ANQGSEA, per germline. The J segment lost 0 bases and the V segment lost 6 bases, leaving 5 bases of the junction unmatched. The CDR3 loop spans 15 amino acids. The CDR3 sequence: CSVGRLAGSTDTQYF. In DNA form, the CDR3 reads TGCAGCGTAGGCCGACTAGCGGGGAGCACAGATACGCAGTATTTT.

The chain carries TRBV19 and TRBJ1-2, with unresolved D. From germline, CDR1 is LNHDA and CDR2 SQIVND (reference sequence). V lost 7 bases to trimming and J lost 6 bases, with 18 bases between them. The CDR3 is made up of 14 amino acids. The DNA of the CDR3 is TGTGCCAGTAATCCCGTTTTAGGGAGAGATGGCTACACCTTC. It codes for CASNPVLGRDGYTF.

The sample holds a few counts of this clonotype. The chain uses TRBV28 and TRBJ2-1, with no clear D. Germline assignment: CDR1 MDHEN and CDR2 SYDVKM. Trimming pared 6 bases from V and 6 bases from J, leaving 12 bases between. This CDR3 has 13 residues. The CDR3 loop reads CASSPENLNEQFF. DNA for the CDR3: TGTGCCAGCAGCCCCGAAAACCTCAATGAGCAGTTCTTC.

This clonotype has just a few counts. V usage is TRBV19 and J usage is TRBJ2-5; D may be TRBD1 or TRBD2 (5 bases each). Germline CDR1 LNHDA, CDR2 SQIVND (reference sequence). Deletions cut 5 bases from V and 4 bases from J, with 17 bases between. The CDR3 is made up of 15 amino acids. The CDR3 spells CASSVGTGPGETQYF. The CDR3 DNA is TGTGCCAGTAGTGTAGGTACGGGACCCGGAGAGACCCAGTACTTC.

This chain uses TRBV29-1 with TRBJ2-2, with 7 bases that match TRBD1. This CDR3 is built from 13 residues. V gave up 4 bases and J gave up 7 bases; unmatched junction bases: 6. CDR1 SQVTM and CDR2 ANQGSEA come from the germline V gene. The chain's CDR3 is CSVAEGAGGELFF. The DNA for the CDR3 is TGCAGCGTTGCCGAGGGGGCGGGCGGGGAGCTGTTTTTT.

This clonotype was picked up one time. The chain recombines TRBV7-3 with TRBJ1-1; D is ambiguous. V lost 5 bases and J lost 3, with 13 bases in between. The CDR3 runs to 14 residues. In germline, CDR1 is SGHTA, CDR2 FQGTGA. The CDR3 here is CASSLNAGYTEAFF. Here the CDR3 DNA reads TGTGCCAGCAGCCTTAACGCAGGTTACACTGAAGCTTTCTTT.

This clonotype was seen at least ten times. The rearrangement links TRBV7-2 to TRBJ1-2; D possibly corresponds to TRBD1 (5 bases). Germline assignment: CDR1 SGHTA and CDR2 FQGNSA. Trimming removed 0 bases from V and 6 bases from J, with 29 bases in between. This CDR3 comprises 20 residues. The CDR3 nucleotides are TGTGCCAGCAGCTTAGCTCTAGGCCGGGCAGGGTCGGCCGGCGGAGATGGCTACACCTTC. Amino acid sequence: CASSLALGRAGSAGGDGYTF.

This clonotype has a handful of counts. The CDR3 DNA follows: TGTGCCAGCAGCCTCGGGACGGTCCCTAGCACAGATACGCAGTATTTT. Translated, it gives CASSLGTVPSTDTQYF. This rearrangement joins TRBV7-6 to TRBJ2-3, with D tentatively TRBD1 or TRBD2 (5 bases each). This CDR3 comprises 16 residues. With 5 bases removed from V and 0 bases from J, the gap between germline ends came to 15 bases. Germline V CDR1 and CDR2: SGHVS, FNYEAQ.

The chain employs TRBV20-1 and TRBJ2-1, with TRBD2 matching 14 bases. The CDR3 covers 17 residues. Per germline, CDR1 DFQATT and CDR2 SNEGSKA (reference sequence). V lost 1 base to trimming and J lost 8 bases; unmatched junction nucleotides: 10. The CDR3 nucleotides are TGCAGTGCTAGAGCCCCGGGACTAGCGGGAGTGGTCCATGAGCAGTTCTTC. Protein sequence: CSARAPGLAGVVHEQFF.

In its sample, this clonotype was seen a few times. V gene TRBV6-6 combines with J gene TRBJ2-5; D uncertain. The ends were cut back, 1 base at V and 3 bases at J, with 12 bases in the middle. The CDR3 is 15 amino acids. The germline CDR1 and CDR2 sequences are MNHNY and SVGAGI (reference sequence). CDR3 amino acids: CASSYFRAEEETQYF. The CDR3, as DNA: TGTGCCAGCAGTTACTTTCGGGCAGAAGAAGAGACCCAGTACTTC.

The V call is TRBV5-1, the J call TRBJ2-7; 10 nucleotides align to TRBD2. CDR3 length: 15 residues. The V segment lost 3 bases and the J segment 0 bases; nucleotides outside the gene matches: 3. CDR1 and CDR2 from the germline V gene are SGHRS and YFSETQ. The chain's CDR3 is CASSSLAGDSYEQYF. In nucleotides, the CDR3 is TGCGCCAGCAGCTCCCTAGCGGGGGACTCCTACGAGCAGTACTTC. The full variable domain, its missing parts supplied by reference TRBV5-1 and TRBJ2-7, is KAGVTQTPRYLIKTRGQQVTLSCSPISGHRSVSWYQQTPGQGLQFLFEYFSETQRNKGNFPGRFSGRQFSNSRSEMNVSTLELGDSALYLCASSSLAGDSYEQYFGPGTRLTVT.

This clonotype was recorded a few times. The V call is TRBV7-2, the J call TRBJ2-3; 9 bases line up with TRBD2. V lost 0 bases, J lost 2 bases, and 9 bases stayed unmatched. Looked up from germline, CDR1 is SGHTA and CDR2 is FQGNSA. The CDR3 spans 18 residues. This CDR3 is CASSLAPSAGGNTDTQYF. The CDR3 DNA reads TGTGCCAGCAGCTTAGCTCCTTCGGCGGGAGGGAACACAGATACGCAGTATTTT.

This clonotype was counted between two and nine times. The chain carries TRBV6-5 and TRBJ2-6; 7 bases align to TRBD2. The CDR3 sequence is 17 residues long. Trimming cost V 7 bases and J 0 bases; bases outside gene matches: 9. Germline loops: CDR1 MNHEY, CDR2 SVGAGI. The CDR3 is CASKVTAGFSGANVLTF. In DNA form, the CDR3 reads TGTGCCAGCAAAGTTACAGCGGGGTTCTCTGGGGCCAACGTCCTGACTTTC.

This clonotype has at least ten counts. The chain is built from TRBV7-2 and TRBJ1-2; possibly TRBD1 for D (5 bases). V shed 6 bases and J shed 4 bases, with 12 bases lying between them. The CDR3 has 13 residues. In germline, CDR1 is SGHTA, CDR2 FQGNSA. The CDR3 DNA is TGTGCCAGCAGGAGTAGGGGACTCTATGGCTACACCTTC. This gives the protein CASRSRGLYGYTF.

This chain uses TRBV7-9 with TRBJ2-1, with TRBD1 as a possible D gene (6 bases). Trimming left V 5 bases short and J 0 bases short, with 11 bases between. The CDR3 sequence is 15 residues long. CDR1 is SEHNR, CDR2 FQNEAQ, per germline (reference sequence). CDR3 sequence reads: CASSAGRGSYNEQFF. The CDR3 coding sequence is TGTGCCAGCAGCGCCGGCAGGGGCTCCTACAATGAGCAGTTCTTC.

The genes are TRBV6-2 or TRBV6-3 and TRBJ1-2, with 7 bases that match TRBD1. The CDR3 has 15 amino acids. Trimming removed 2 bases from V and 0 bases from J; junction bases left unmatched: 3. CDR1 is MNHEY and CDR2 is SVGEGT in the germline V gene. CDR3 nucleotides: TGTGCCAGCAGTTACAGGGGGCCGGCTAACTATGGCTACACCTTC. Translated, it gives CASSYRGPANYGYTF.

V gene TRBV6-2 or TRBV6-3 combines with J gene TRBJ2-1, with D hard to call. This CDR3 region has 16 residues. The germline gives CDR1 MNHEY, CDR2 SVGEGT. Trimming shortened V by 6 bases and J by 2 bases, and 17 bases separated the two germline ends. The CDR3 spells CASSRSSVSPYNEQFF. The CDR3 region has the DNA TGTGCCAGCAGCCGATCGAGCGTAAGCCCCTACAATGAGCAGTTCTTC.

The rearrangement uses TRBV29-1 and TRBJ1-2; D is unclear. In germline, CDR1 is SQVTM, CDR2 ANQGSEA. CDR3 length: 12 amino acids. Trimming stripped 7 bases from V and 7 bases from J, with 16 bases between. Here the CDR3 DNA reads TGCAGCGCAGGAGGGCCAGCGGTTGGCTACACCTTC. This translates into CSAGGPAVGYTF.

DNA of the CDR3: TGCGCCAGCAGCTTGGATAGCGTAAGCACAGATACGCAGTATTTT. Protein: CASSLDSVSTDTQYF. The chain employs TRBV5-1 and TRBJ2-3; D may be TRBD2 (5 bases). V was pared by 0 bases and J by 0 bases, with 8 bases between. Germline CDR1 and CDR2: SGHRS and YFSETQ. This CDR3 spans 15 amino acids.

Many counts were recorded for this clonotype. The chain has TRBV7-9 and TRBJ1-4; no clear D gene. V lost 4 bases to trimming and J lost 0 bases, with 18 bases between them. CDR3 length equals 18 residues. Germline CDR1 and CDR2: SEHNR and FQNEAQ (reference sequence). CDR3 loop: CASSSRTASYATNEKLFF. For the CDR3, the DNA is TGTGCCAGCAGCTCAAGGACGGCGAGTTATGCAACTAATGAAAAACTGTTTTTT. Based on the CDR3 plus reference TRBV7-9 and TRBJ1-4, the full variable domain is DTGVSQNPRHKITKRGQNVTFRCDPISEHNRLYWYRQTLGQGPEFLTYFQNEAQLEKSRLLSDRFSAERPKGSFSTLEIQRTEQGDSAMYLCASSSRTASYATNEKLFFGSGTQLSVL.

At least ten counts were recorded for this clonotype. V is TRBV7-3 and J is TRBJ1-1; D gene unclear. Trimming removed 3 bases from V and 1 base from J, with 9 bases in between. The CDR3 extends over 14 amino acids. Per the germline V gene, CDR1 is SGHTA and CDR2 is FQGTGA. The CDR3 nucleotides are TGTGCCAGCAGCTTTATGGGCGGGAACACTGAAGCTTTCTTT. Its protein is CASSFMGGNTEAFF. Full variable domain (missing parts from reference TRBV7-3 and TRBJ1-1): GAGVSQTPSNKVTEKGKYVELRCDPISGHTALYWYRQSLGQGPEFLIYFQGTGAADDSGLPNDRFFAVRPEGSVSTLKIQRTERGDSAVYLCASSFMGGNTEAFFGQGTRLTVV.

On this clonotype: A read error is possible here, since a much larger clone lies one base away. The chain combines TRBV7-2 with TRBJ1-2, with TRBD1 identical over 7 bases. The germline V gene encodes CDR1 SGHTA and CDR2 FQGNSA. The CDR3 runs 14 residues. CDR3 bases: TGTGCCAGCAGCTTACAGAGGGGGCACTATGGCAACACCTTC. Translating it yields CASSLQRGHYGNTF.